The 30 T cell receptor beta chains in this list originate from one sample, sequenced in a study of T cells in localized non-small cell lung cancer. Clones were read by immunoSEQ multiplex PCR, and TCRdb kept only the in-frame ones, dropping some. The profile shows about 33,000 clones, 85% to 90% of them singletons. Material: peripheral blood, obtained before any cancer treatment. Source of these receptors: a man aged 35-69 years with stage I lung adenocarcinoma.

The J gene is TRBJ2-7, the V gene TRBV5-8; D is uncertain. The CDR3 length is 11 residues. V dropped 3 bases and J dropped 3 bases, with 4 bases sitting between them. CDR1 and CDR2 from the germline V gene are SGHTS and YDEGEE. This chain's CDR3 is CASSSNYEQYF. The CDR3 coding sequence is TGTGCCAGCAGCTCAAACTACGAGCAGTACTTC.

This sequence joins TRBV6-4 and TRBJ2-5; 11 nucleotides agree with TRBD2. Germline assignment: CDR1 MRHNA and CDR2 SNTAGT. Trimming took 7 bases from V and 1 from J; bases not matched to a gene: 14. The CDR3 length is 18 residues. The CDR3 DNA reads TGTGCCAGCACTGAGAGGGTGCTAGCGGGGGGACCCCAAGAGACCCAGTACTTC. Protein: CASTERVLAGGPQETQYF.

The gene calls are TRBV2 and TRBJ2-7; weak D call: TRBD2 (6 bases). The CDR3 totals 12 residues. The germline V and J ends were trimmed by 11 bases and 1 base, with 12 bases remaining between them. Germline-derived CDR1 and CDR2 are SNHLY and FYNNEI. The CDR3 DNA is TGTGCCGCGGGAACTTTTTCCTACGAGCAGTACTTC. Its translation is CAAGTFSYEQYF. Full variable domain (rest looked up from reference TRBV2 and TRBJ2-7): EPEVTQTPSHQVTQMGQEVILRCVPISNHLYFYWYRQILGQKVEFLVSFYNNEISEKSEIFDDQFSVERPDGSNFTLKIRSTKLEDSAMYFCAAGTFSYEQYFGPGTRLTVT.

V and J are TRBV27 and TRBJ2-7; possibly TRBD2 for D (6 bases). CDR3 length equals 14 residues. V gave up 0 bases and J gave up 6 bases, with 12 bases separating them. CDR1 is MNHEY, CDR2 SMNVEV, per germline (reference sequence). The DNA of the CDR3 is TGTGCCAGCAGTTTATCGGGGACTCCCCTCGAGCAGTACTTC. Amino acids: CASSLSGTPLEQYF.

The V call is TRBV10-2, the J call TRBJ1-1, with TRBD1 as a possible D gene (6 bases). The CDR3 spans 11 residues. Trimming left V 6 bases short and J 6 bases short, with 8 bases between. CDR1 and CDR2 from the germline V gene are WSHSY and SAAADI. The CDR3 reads CASSPGAEAFF. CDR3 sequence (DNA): TGCGCCAGCAGCCCAGGGGCTGAAGCTTTCTTT.

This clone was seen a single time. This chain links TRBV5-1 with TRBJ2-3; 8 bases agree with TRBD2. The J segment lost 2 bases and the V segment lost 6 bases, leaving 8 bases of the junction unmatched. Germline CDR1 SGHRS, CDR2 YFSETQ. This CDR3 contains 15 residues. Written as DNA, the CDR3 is TGCGCCAGCACCTTAACTAGCGGCTTCACAGATACGCAGTATTTT. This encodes CASTLTSGFTDTQYF.

The CDR3 loop is CAWSLGVAGYEQFF. The CDR3 DNA sequence: TGTGCCTGGAGTTTGGGGGTAGCGGGGTACGAGCAGTTCTTC. This chain uses TRBV30 with TRBJ2-1, with 8 nucleotides matching TRBD2. The CDR3 is 14 residues long. The germline gives CDR1 GTSNPN, CDR2 SVGIG (reference sequence). Germline trimming cut 2 bases from V and 10 bases from J; bases unmatched to any gene: 10.

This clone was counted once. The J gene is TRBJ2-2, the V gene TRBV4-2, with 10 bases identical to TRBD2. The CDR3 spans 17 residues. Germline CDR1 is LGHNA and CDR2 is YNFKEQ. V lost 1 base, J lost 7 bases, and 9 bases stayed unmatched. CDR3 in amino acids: CASSQGPSGGANGELFF. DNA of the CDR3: TGTGCCAGCAGCCAAGGCCCCAGCGGGGGGGCGAACGGGGAGCTGTTTTTT.

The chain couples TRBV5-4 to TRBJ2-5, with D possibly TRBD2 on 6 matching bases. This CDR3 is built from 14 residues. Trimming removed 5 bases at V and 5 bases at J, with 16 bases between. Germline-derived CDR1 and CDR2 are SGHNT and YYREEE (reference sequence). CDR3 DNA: TGTGCCAGCAGTCAGCAGGGACTTAGGGAGACCCAGTACTTC. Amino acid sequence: CASSQQGLRETQYF.

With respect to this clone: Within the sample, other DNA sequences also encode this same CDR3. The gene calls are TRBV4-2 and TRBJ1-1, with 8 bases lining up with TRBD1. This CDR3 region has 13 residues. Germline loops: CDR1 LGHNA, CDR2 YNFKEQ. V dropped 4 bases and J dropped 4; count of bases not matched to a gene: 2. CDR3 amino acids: CASSRTGSTEAFF. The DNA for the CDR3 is TGTGCCAGCAGCCGGACAGGGTCCACTGAAGCTTTCTTT.

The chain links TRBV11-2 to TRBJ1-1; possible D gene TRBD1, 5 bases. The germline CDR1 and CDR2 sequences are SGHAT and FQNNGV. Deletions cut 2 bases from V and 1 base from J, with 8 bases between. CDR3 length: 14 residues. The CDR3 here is CASSLTDRNTEAFF. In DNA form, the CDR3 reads TGTGCCAGCAGCTTAACCGACAGGAACACTGAAGCTTTCTTT.

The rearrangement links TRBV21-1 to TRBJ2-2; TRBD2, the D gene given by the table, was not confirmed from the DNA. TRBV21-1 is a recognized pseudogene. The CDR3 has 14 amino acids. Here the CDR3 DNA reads TGTGCCAGCAGCAAAGAGGCGGAGACCGGGGAGCTGTTTTTT. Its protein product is CASSKEAETGELFF.

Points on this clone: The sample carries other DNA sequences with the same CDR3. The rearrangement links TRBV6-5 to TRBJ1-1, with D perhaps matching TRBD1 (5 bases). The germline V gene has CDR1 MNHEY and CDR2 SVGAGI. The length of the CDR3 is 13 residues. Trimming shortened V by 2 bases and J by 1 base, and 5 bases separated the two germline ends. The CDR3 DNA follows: TGTGCCAGCAGTTACACAGGGAACACTGAAGCTTTCTTT. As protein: CASSYTGNTEAFF.

The CDR3 is CASRGLPNTEAFF. CDR3 nucleotides: TGTGCCAGCAGAGGCCTTCCGAACACTGAAGCTTTCTTT. The chain is built from TRBV2 and TRBJ1-1; D is unresolved. Trimming stripped 6 bases from V and 1 base from J, with 9 bases between. The germline V gene has CDR1 SNHLY and CDR2 FYNNEI. The CDR3 runs 13 residues.

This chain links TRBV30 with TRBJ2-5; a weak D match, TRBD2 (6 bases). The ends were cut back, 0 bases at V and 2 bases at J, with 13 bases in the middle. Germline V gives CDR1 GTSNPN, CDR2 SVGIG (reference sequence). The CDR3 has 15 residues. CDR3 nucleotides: TGTGCCTGGAGTGTTGGAGGGGCACGGCAAGAGACCCAGTACTTC. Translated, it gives CAWSVGGARQETQYF.

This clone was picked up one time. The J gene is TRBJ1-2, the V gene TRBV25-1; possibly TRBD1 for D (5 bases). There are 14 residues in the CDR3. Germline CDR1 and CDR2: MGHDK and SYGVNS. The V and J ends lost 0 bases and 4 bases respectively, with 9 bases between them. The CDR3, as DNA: TGTGCCAGCAGTGAATACGACAGACCCTATGGCTACACCTTC. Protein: CASSEYDRPYGYTF.

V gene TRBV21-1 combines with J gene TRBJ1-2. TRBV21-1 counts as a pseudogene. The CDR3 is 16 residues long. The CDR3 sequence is CASSKARGALNYGYTF. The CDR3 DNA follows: TGTGCCAGCAGCAAAGCGCGCGGGGCCCTTAACTATGGCTACACCTTC.

The CDR3 loop is CASPPGTQYF. The CDR3 DNA is TGTGCCAGCCCCCCGGGGACCCAGTACTTC. The V and J genes are TRBV7-3 and TRBJ2-5; D is uncertain. The V end lost 8 bases, the J end lost 7 bases, and 8 bases lay between the germline ends. Germline lookup yields CDR1 SGHTA and CDR2 FQGTGA. This CDR3 is built from 10 residues.

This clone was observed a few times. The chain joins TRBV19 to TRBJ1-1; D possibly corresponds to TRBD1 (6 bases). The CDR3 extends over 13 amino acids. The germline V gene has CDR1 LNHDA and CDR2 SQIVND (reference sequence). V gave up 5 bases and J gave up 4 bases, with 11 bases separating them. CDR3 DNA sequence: TGTGCCAGTAGTGCAGGGGCTGTCACTGAAGCTTTCTTT. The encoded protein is CASSAGAVTEAFF.

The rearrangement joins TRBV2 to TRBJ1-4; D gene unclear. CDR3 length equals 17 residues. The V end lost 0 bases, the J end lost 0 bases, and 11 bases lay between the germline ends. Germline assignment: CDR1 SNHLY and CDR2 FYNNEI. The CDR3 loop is CASSEALGFATNEKLFF. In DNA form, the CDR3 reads TGTGCCAGCAGTGAAGCTTTAGGATTTGCAACTAATGAAAAACTGTTTTTT. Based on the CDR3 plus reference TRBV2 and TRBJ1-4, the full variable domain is EPEVTQTPSHQVTQMGQEVILRCVPISNHLYFYWYRQILGQKVEFLVSFYNNEISEKSEIFDDQFSVERPDGSNFTLKIRSTKLEDSAMYFCASSEALGFATNEKLFFGSGTQLSVL.

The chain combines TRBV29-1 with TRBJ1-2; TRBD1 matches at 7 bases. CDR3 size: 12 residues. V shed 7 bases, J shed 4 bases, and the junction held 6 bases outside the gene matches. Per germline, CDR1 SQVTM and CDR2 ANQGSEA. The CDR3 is CSADRAAYGYTF. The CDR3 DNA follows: TGCAGCGCTGACAGGGCAGCCTATGGCTACACCTTC.

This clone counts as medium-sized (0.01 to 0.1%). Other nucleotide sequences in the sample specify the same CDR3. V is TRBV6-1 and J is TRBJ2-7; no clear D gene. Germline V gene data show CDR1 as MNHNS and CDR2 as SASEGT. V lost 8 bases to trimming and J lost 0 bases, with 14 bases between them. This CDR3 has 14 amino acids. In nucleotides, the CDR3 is TGTGCCAGCTCGGCGACCCAGAGCTCCTACGAGCAGTACTTC. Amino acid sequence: CASSATQSSYEQYF.

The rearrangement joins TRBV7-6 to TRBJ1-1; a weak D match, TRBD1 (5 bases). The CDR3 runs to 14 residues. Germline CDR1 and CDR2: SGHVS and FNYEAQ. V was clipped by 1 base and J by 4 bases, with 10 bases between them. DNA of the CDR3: TGTGCCAGCAGCTTAGAGGGTACAGGCACTGAAGCTTTCTTT. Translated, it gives CASSLEGTGTEAFF.

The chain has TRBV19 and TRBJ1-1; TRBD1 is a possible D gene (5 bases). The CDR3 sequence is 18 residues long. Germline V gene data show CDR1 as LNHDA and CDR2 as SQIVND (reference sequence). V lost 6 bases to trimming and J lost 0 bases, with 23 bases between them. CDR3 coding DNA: TGTGCCAGTAGCCCCAGTTTTCGGGGCGGAGAAATGAACACTGAAGCTTTCTTT. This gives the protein CASSPSFRGGEMNTEAFF. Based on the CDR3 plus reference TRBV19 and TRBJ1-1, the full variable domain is DGGITQSPKYLFRKEGQNVTLSCEQNLNHDAMYWYRQDPGQGLRLIYYSQIVNDFQKGDIAEGYSVSREKKESFPLTVTSAQKNPTAFYLCASSPSFRGGEMNTEAFFGQGTRLTVV.

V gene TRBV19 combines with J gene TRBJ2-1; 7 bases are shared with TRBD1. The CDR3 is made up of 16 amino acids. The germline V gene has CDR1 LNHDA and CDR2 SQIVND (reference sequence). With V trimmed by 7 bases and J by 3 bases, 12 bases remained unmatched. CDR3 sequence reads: CASTDRHRGFYNEQFF. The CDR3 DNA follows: TGTGCCAGTACCGACCGCCACAGGGGTTTCTACAATGAGCAGTTCTTC.

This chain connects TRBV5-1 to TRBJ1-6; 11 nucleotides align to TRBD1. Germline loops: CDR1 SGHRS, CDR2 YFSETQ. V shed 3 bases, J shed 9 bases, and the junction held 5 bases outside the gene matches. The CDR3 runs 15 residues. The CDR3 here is CASSSGQGDGSPLHF. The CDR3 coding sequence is TGCGCCAGCAGCTCGGGACAGGGGGACGGTTCACCCCTCCACTTT.

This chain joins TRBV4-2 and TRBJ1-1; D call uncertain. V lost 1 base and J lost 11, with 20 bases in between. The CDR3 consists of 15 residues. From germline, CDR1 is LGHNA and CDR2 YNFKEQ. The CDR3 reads CASSQGVIVIPLAFF. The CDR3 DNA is TGTGCCAGCAGCCAAGGAGTGATAGTAATTCCGCTGGCTTTCTTT.

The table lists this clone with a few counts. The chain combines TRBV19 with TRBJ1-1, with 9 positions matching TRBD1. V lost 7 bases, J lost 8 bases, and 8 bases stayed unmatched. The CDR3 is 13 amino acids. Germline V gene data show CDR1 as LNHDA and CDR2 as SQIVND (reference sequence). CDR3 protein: CASTGQGLSEAFF. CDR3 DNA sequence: TGTGCCAGTACGGGACAGGGACTTTCGGAAGCTTTCTTT.

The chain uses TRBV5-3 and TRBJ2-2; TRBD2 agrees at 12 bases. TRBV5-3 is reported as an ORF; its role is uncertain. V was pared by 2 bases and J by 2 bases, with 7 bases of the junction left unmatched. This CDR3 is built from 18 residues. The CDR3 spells CARSFGLAGLSNTGELFF. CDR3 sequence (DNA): TGTGCCAGAAGCTTCGGACTAGCGGGGTTAAGTAACACCGGGGAGCTGTTTTTT.

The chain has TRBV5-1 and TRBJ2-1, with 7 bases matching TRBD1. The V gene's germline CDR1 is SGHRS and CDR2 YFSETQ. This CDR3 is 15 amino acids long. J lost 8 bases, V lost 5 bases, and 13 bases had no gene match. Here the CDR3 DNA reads TGCGCCAGCAGACCTGGGACAGTAATAAGCGATGAGCAGTTCTTC. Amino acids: CASRPGTVISDEQFF.